Shown below are 13 T cell receptor beta chains from a single sample sequenced in a study of CD8 T cells in Susac syndrome. A quantity of roughly 0.5 to 1 ug RNA underwent reverse transcription using random hexamers. TCRdb fed the immunoSEQ multiplex PCR reads into MiXCR, producing one record per CDR3 protein. The profile shows over 100,000 distinct CDR3 sequences, about 95% of them singletons. The sequenced sample consisted of CD4+ T cells from PBMCs. Every receptor here comes from a human donor in good health.

The J gene is TRBJ1-1, the V gene TRBV3-1, with D hard to call. Per germline, CDR1 LGHDT and CDR2 YNNKEL (reference sequence). There are 13 residues in the CDR3. V was clipped by 0 bases and J by 9 bases, with 11 bases between them. The CDR3 nucleotides are TGTGCCAGCAGCCAAGACGCAGAGATCCAAGCTTTCTTT. It specifies CASSQDAEIQAFF.

The chain joins TRBV24-1 to TRBJ2-3; 7 nucleotides agree with TRBD1. The CDR3 runs 17 residues. V shed 1 base, J shed 0 bases, and the junction held 6 bases outside the gene matches. The V gene's germline CDR1 is KGHDR and CDR2 SFDVKD. The CDR3 DNA follows: TGTGCCACCAGTGATTTAGTCGGACAGGCGAGCACAGATACGCAGTATTTT. Its translation is CATSDLVGQASTDTQYF.

The chain joins TRBV18 to TRBJ2-7; D unresolved. The V and J ends lost 2 bases and 3 bases respectively, with 8 bases between them. The CDR3 is 13 amino acids. CDR1 is KGHSH, CDR2 LQKENI, per germline. The CDR3 loop is CASSPTPNYEQYF. The CDR3 coding sequence is TGTGCCAGCTCACCAACTCCGAACTACGAGCAGTACTTC. Full variable domain (missing parts from reference TRBV18 and TRBJ2-7): NAGVMQNPRHLVRRRGQEARLRCSPMKGHSHVYWYRQLPEEGLKFMVYLQKENIIDESGMPKERFSAEFPKEGPSILRIQQVVRGDSAAYFCASSPTPNYEQYFGPGTRLTVT.

The rearrangement joins TRBV6-5 to TRBJ2-3; D remains ambiguous. The germline V gene encodes CDR1 MNHEY and CDR2 SVGAGI. Between the trimmed V and J ends, which lost 11 bases and 6 bases, there was a span of 12 bases. The CDR3 length is 11 residues. In nucleotides, the CDR3 is TGTGCCGCCAGCCGGTATGATACGCAGTATTTT. It codes for CAASRYDTQYF.

This chain joins TRBV3-1 and TRBJ1-1, with D tentatively TRBD1 (6 bases). Per the germline V gene, CDR1 is LGHDT and CDR2 is YNNKEL (reference sequence). This CDR3 comprises 14 residues. The germline V and J ends were trimmed by 0 bases and 4 bases, with 9 bases remaining between them. Written as DNA, the CDR3 is TGTGCCAGCAGCCAAGAATCCAGGGGCACTGAAGCTTTCTTT. Protein: CASSQESRGTEAFF.

The chain links TRBV18 to TRBJ1-2; TRBD1 is a possible D gene (6 bases). Germline CDR1 KGHSH, CDR2 LQKENI. V lost 3 bases to trimming and J lost 6 bases, with 14 bases between them. The CDR3 loop spans 14 amino acids. The chain's CDR3 is CASSPQGPSDGYTF. The CDR3 nucleotides read TGTGCCAGCTCACCGCAGGGGCCCTCCGATGGCTACACCTTC.

This clonotype was observed a single time. The J gene is TRBJ2-7, the V gene TRBV27; 7 bases match TRBD1. The trim removed 6 bases at V and 2 bases at J, leaving 10 bases unmatched. The germline V gene encodes CDR1 MNHEY and CDR2 SMNVEV (reference sequence). There are 15 residues in the CDR3. CDR3 DNA: TGTGCCAGCAGACGGATTCCGGGACAGCCCTACGAGCAGTACTTC. Its protein is CASRRIPGQPYEQYF.

The chain carries TRBV20-1 and TRBJ1-6; D may be TRBD1 (5 bases). Germline lookup yields CDR1 DFQATT and CDR2 SNEGSKA (reference sequence). V was shortened by 1 base and J by 6 bases, with 13 bases between the two germline ends. This CDR3 contains 15 residues. In nucleotides, the CDR3 is TGCAGTGCTAGAGCAACAGGACGGGGTAATTCACCCCTCCACTTT. It is translated as CSARATGRGNSPLHF.

The CDR3 coding sequence is TGCAGTGCCACCCCCTTAGCACGAGAGACCCAGTACTTC. It is translated as CSATPLARETQYF. V is TRBV20-1 and J is TRBJ2-5; the D is unclear. CDR3 length equals 13 residues. V gave up 6 bases and J gave up 4 bases, with 15 bases separating them. Germline assignment: CDR1 DFQATT and CDR2 SNEGSKA (reference sequence).

This chain links TRBV5-1 with TRBJ1-2; no definite D call. The germline V and J ends were trimmed by 0 bases and 5 bases, with 11 bases remaining between them. CDR1 is SGHRS and CDR2 is YFSETQ in the germline V gene. There are 14 residues in the CDR3. The CDR3 nucleotides read TGCGCCAGCAGCTTGGCCCGGGCCGAGTATGGCTACACCTTC. This encodes CASSLARAEYGYTF.

The V and J genes are TRBV3-1 and TRBJ2-3; 8 nucleotides line up with TRBD1. Germline loops: CDR1 LGHDT, CDR2 YNNKEL (reference sequence). The CDR3 is 16 residues long. V trimming: 1 base; J trimming: 1 base; junction bases outside the gene matches: 4. DNA of the CDR3: TGTGCCAGCAGCCAAGGTACAGGGGGAGGCACAGATACGCAGTATTTT. This encodes CASSQGTGGGTDTQYF.

This chain connects TRBV23-1 to TRBJ1-2; no definite D call. TRBV23-1 is an ORF, with its function uncertain. The germline V and J ends were trimmed by 0 bases and 7 bases, with 3 bases remaining between them. The CDR3 length is 11 residues. This CDR3 is CASSQSCGYTF. The DNA for the CDR3 is TGCGCCAGCAGTCAATCGTGTGGCTACACCTTC.

Here the CDR3 reads CASSPNLEGTYEQYF. The CDR3 DNA reads TGTGCCAGCAGTCCCAACCTTGAGGGTACCTACGAGCAGTACTTC. The chain uses TRBV27 and TRBJ2-7, with D perhaps matching TRBD2 (5 bases). The CDR3 is 15 amino acids. Trimming cost V 5 bases and J 2 bases, with 16 bases left between them. CDR1 and CDR2 (germline): MNHEY, SMNVEV (reference sequence).